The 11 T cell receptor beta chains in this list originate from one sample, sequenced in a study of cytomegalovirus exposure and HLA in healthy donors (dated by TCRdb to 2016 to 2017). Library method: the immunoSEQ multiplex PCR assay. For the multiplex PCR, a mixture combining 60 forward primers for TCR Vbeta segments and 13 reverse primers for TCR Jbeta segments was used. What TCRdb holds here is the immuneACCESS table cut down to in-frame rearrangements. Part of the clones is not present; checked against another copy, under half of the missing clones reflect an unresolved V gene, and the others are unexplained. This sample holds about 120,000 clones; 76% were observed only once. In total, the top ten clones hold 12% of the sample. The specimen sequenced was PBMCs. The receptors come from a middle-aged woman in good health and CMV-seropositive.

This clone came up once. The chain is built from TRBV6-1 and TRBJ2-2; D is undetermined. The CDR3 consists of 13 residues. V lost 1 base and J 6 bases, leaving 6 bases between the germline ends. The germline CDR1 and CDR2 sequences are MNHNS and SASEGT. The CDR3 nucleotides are TGTGCCAGCAGTGAAGTGAGTCCCGGGGAGCTGTTTTTT. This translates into CASSEVSPGELFF.

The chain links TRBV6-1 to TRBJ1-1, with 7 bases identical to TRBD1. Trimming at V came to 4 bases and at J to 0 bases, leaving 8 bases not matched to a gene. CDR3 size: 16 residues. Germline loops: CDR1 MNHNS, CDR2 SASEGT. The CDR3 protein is CASSAGTAILNTEAFF. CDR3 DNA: TGTGCCAGCAGTGCCGGGACAGCGATTTTGAACACTGAAGCTTTCTTT.

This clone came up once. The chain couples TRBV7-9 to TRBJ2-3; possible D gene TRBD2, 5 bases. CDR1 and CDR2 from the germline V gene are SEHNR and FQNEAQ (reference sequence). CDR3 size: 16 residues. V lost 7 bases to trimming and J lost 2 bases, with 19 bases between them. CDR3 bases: TGTGCCAGCACCCTGTGGTACGGAGGAATCACAGATACGCAGTATTTT. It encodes CASTLWYGGITDTQYF.

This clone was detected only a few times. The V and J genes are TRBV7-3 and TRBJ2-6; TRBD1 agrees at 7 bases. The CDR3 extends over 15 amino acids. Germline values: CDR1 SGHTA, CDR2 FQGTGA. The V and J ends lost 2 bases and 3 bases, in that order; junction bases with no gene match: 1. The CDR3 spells CASSLQGVGANVLTF. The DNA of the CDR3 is TGTGCCAGCAGCTTACAGGGGGTTGGGGCCAACGTCCTGACTTTC.

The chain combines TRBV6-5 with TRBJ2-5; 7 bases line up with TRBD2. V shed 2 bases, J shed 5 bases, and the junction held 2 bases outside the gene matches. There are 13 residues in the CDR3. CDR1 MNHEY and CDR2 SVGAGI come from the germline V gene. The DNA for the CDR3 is TGTGCCAGCAGTTACGGGGGAGGGGAGACCCAGTACTTC. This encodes CASSYGGGETQYF.

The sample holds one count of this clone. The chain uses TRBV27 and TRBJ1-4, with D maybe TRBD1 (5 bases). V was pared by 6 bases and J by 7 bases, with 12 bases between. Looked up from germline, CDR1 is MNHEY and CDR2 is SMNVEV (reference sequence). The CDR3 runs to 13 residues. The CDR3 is CASRGTGVEKLFF. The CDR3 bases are TGTGCCAGCAGGGGCACGGGGGTTGAAAAACTGTTTTTT. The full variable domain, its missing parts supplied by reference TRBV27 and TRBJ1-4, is EAQVTQNPRYLITVTGKKLTVTCSQNMNHEYMSWYRQDPGLGLRQIYYSMNVEVTDKGDVPEGYKVSRKEKRNFPLILESPSPNQTSLYFCASRGTGVEKLFFGSGTQLSVL.

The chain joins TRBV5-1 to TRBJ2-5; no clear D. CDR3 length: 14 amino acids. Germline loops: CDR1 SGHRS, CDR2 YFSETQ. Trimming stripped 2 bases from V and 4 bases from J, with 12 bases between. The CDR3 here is CASSFMASGETQYF. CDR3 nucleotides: TGCGCCAGCAGCTTTATGGCTTCGGGAGAGACCCAGTACTTC.

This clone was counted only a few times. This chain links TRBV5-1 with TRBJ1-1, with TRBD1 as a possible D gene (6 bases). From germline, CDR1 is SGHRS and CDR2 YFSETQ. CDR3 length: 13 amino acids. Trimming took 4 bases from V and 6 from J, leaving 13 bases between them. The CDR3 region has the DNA TGCGCCAGCAGCAGAGAGGGGGTGGCTGAAGCTTTCTTT. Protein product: CASSREGVAEAFF.

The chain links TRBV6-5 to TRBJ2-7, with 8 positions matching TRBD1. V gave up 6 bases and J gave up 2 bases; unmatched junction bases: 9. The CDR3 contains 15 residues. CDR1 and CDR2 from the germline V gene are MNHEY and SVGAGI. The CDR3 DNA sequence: TGTGCCAGCAGCTCGGGACAGGTTGGGGCCTACGAGCAGTACTTC. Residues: CASSSGQVGAYEQYF.

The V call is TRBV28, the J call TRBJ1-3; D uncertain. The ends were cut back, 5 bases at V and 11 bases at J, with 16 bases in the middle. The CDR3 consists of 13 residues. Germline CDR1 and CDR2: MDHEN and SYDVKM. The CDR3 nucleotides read TGTGCCAGCAGTCTACCACAGACCCCGTCCATATATTTT. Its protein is CASSLPQTPSIYF.

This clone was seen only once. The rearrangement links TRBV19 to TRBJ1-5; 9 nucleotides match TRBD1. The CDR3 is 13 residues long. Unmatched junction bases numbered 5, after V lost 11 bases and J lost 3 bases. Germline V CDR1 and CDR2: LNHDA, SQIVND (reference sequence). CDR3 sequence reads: CAGGDRVNQPQHF. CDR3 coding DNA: TGTGCCGGGGGGGACAGGGTCAATCAGCCCCAGCATTTT.